This is a list of T cell receptor beta chains from one sample in a study of blood T cell repertoires in COVID-19. The data were produced by immunoSEQ multiplex PCR, yet TCRdb's version contains in-frame clones alone and is incomplete. The table lists 250,000 to 300,000 clones, 70% to 90% of them singletons, with 3.7% in the top ten. What was sequenced was peripheral blood. The receptors were gathered from a woman between 40 and 50 years old with acute or convalescent COVID-19. Each CDR3 is given with its conserved first and last residue. D genes are given only for firm matches. A row's size may be missing; if present it is once, few, many or a size class.

d_call: TRBD1; v_call: TRBV7-8; j_call: TRBJ1-3; clone_size: NA; cdr3_nt: TGTGCCAGCAGCTGGGGACAGGGTATGGGAAACACCATATATTTT; cdr3_aa: CASSWGQGMGNTIYF
d_call: NA; v_call: TRBV19; j_call: TRBJ1-1; clone_size: NA; cdr3_nt: TGTGCCAGTAGTAAGCAGGGTAGGGGGACTGAAGCTTTCTTT; cdr3_aa: CASSKQGRGTEAFF
d_call: NA; v_call: TRBV2; j_call: TRBJ1-1; clone_size: few; cdr3_nt: TGTGCCAGCATCAAAGGGGTTTTGAACACTGAAGCTTTCTTT; cdr3_aa: CASIKGVLNTEAFF
d_call: NA; v_call: TRBV4-1; j_call: TRBJ2-1; clone_size: NA; cdr3_nt: TGCGCCAGCAGCCAGGACTACGATGGGGAGACGCAGTTCTTC; cdr3_aa: CASSQDYDGETQFF
d_call: TRBD1; v_call: TRBV6-6; j_call: TRBJ1-6; clone_size: NA; cdr3_nt: TGTGCCAGCAGTTACTTGGGACAGACGATCCTTTCACCCCTCCACTTT; cdr3_aa: CASSYLGQTILSPLHF
d_call: TRBD2; v_call: TRBV15; j_call: TRBJ2-5; clone_size: NA; cdr3_nt: TGTGCCACCAGCAGGCGGGGGAGGGAGACCCAGTACTTC; cdr3_aa: CATSRRGRETQYF
d_call: NA; v_call: TRBV10-2; j_call: TRBJ1-4; clone_size: NA; cdr3_nt: TGCGCCAGCAGTGAGATCAGGGGATTGAAGGAAAAACTGTTTTTT; cdr3_aa: CASSEIRGLKEKLFF
d_call: TRBD1; v_call: TRBV30; j_call: TRBJ1-1; clone_size: NA; cdr3_nt: TGTGCCTGGGTGGGACAGGGGGCTGAAGCTTTCTTT; cdr3_aa: CAWVGQGAEAFF
d_call: TRBD1; v_call: TRBV5-1; j_call: TRBJ2-5; clone_size: once; cdr3_nt: TGCGCCAGCAGCTTACAGGGGGAGGAGACCCAGTACTTC; cdr3_aa: CASSLQGEETQYF
d_call: TRBD1; v_call: TRBV5-3; j_call: TRBJ1-5; clone_size: NA; cdr3_nt: TGTGCCAGAAGCTTGGACAGGGGGCTTAGGAGCAATCAGCCCCAGCATTTT; cdr3_aa: CARSLDRGLRSNQPQHF
d_call: NA; v_call: TRBV27; j_call: TRBJ1-4; clone_size: NA; cdr3_nt: TGTGCCAGCAGTACCTGGAGAGGGGGGGAGGAAAAACTGTTTTTT; cdr3_aa: CASSTWRGGEEKLFF
d_call: NA; v_call: TRBV19; j_call: TRBJ1-5; clone_size: NA; cdr3_nt: TGTGCCACTAGGGAGGGATTAAATCAGCCCCAGCATTTT; cdr3_aa: CATREGLNQPQHF
d_call: NA; v_call: TRBV7-9; j_call: TRBJ2-3; clone_size: NA; cdr3_nt: TGTGCCAGCAGCTCTCGCGGGACGGACACAGATACGCAGTATTTT; cdr3_aa: CASSSRGTDTDTQYF
d_call: NA; v_call: TRBV6-5; j_call: TRBJ1-2; clone_size: NA; cdr3_nt: TGTGCCAGCAGGGCCGACACAGTGAACTATGGCTACACCTTC; cdr3_aa: CASRADTVNYGYTF
d_call: NA; v_call: TRBV7-9; j_call: TRBJ1-4; clone_size: NA; cdr3_nt: TGTGCCAGCAGCTCCCAGGGGCCTACTAATGAAAAACTGTTTTTT; cdr3_aa: CASSSQGPTNEKLFF